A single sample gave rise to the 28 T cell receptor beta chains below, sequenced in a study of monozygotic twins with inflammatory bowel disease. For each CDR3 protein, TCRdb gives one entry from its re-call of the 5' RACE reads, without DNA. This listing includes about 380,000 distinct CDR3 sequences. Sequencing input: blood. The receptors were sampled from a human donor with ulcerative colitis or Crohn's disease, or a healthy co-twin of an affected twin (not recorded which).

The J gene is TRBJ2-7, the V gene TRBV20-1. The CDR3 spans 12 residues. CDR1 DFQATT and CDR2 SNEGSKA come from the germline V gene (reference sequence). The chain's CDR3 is CSARSRSYEQYF.

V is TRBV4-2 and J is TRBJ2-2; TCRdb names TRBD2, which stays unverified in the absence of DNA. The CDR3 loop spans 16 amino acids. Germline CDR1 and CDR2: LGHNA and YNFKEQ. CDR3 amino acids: CASSLVAGGRGGELFF.

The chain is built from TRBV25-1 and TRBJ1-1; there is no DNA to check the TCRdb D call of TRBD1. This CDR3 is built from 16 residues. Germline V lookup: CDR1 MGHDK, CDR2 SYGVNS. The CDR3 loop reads CASSPGTGSYYGEAFF.

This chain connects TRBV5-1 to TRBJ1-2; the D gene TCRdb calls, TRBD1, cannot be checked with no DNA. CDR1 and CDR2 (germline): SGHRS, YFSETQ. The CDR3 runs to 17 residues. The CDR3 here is CASSPGDQTDTNYGYTF.

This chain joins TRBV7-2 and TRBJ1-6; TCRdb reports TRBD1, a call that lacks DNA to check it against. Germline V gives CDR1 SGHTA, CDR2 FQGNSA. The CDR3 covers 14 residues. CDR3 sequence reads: CASSLVGRVSPLHF. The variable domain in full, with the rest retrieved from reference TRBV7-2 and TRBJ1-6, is GAGVSQSPSNKVTEKGKDVELRCDPISGHTALYWYRQSLGQGLEFLIYFQGNSAPDKSGLPSDRFSAERTGGSVSTLTIQRTQQEDSAVYLCASSLVGRVSPLHFGNGTRLTVT.

CDR3 sequence reads: CASSRTGPTDEKLFF. The V and J genes are TRBV5-5 and TRBJ1-4; the D call from TCRdb, TRBD1, cannot be confirmed without DNA. The CDR3 extends over 15 amino acids. CDR1 is SGHKS, CDR2 YYEKEE, per germline (reference sequence).

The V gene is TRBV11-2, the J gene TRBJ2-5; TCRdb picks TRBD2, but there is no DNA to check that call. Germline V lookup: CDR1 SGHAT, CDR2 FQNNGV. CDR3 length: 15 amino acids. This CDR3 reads CASSLSGGTVETQYF.

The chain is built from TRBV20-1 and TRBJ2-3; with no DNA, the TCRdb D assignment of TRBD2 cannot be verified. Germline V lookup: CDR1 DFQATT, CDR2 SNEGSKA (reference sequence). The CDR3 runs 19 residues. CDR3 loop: CSARAASGGASYSTDTQYF.

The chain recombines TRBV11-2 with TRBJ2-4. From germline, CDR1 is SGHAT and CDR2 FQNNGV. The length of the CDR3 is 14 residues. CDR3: CASTHVPAKNIQYF.

CDR3 sequence: CASRPGGDRNEQYF. V usage is TRBV6-6 and J usage is TRBJ2-7; the TCRdb D gene call, TRBD1, has no DNA to confirm it. The CDR3 runs to 14 residues. CDR1 and CDR2 (germline): MNHNY, SVGAGI (reference sequence).

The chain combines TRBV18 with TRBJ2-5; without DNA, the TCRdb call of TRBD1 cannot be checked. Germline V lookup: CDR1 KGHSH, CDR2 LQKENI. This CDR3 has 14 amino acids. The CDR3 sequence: CASSPWGDQETQYF.

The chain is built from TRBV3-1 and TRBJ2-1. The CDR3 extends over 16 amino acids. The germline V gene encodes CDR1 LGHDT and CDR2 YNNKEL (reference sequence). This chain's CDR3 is CASSQLTPMTDDEQFF.

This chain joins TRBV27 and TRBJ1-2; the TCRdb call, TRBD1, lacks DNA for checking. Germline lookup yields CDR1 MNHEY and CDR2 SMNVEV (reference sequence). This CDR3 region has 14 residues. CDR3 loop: CASSTRTGGGGYTF.

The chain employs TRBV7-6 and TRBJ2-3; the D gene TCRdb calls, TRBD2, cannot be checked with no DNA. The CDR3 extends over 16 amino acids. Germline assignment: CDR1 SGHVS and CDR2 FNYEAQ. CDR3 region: CASSPGALAGTDTQYF.

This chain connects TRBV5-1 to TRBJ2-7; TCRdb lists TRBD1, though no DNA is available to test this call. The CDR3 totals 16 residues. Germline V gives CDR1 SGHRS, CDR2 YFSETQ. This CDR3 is CASSLVPGTGGYEQYF.

The CDR3 sequence is CASTEAGTSTLHF. This chain connects TRBV6-6 to TRBJ1-6; there is no DNA to check the TCRdb D call of TRBD1. The CDR3 totals 13 residues. Germline V CDR1 and CDR2: MNHNY, SVGAGI (reference sequence).

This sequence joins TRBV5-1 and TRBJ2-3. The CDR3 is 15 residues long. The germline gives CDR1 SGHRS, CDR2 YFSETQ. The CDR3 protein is CASSFTDASTDTQYF. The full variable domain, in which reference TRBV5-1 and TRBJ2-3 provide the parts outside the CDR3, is KAGVTQTPRYLIKTRGQQVTLSCSPISGHRSVSWYQQTPGQGLQFLFEYFSETQRNKGNFPGRFSGRQFSNSRSEMNVSTLELGDSALYLCASSFTDASTDTQYFGPGTRLTVL.

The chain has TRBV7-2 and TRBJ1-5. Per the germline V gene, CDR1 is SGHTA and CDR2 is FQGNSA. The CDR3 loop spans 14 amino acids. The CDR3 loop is CASSPITSNQPQHF.

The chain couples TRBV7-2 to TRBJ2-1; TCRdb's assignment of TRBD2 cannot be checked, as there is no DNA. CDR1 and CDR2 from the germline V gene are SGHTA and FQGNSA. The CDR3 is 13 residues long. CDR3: CASSTKYNTGLFF.

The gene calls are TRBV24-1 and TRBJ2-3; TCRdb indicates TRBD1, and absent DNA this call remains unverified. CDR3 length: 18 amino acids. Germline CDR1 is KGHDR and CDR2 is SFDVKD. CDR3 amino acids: CATSDRPGRIHSTDTQYF.

The CDR3 loop is CASGRLASHNEQFF. This sequence joins TRBV3-1 and TRBJ2-1; TCRdb names TRBD2, which stays unverified in the absence of DNA. Germline-derived CDR1 and CDR2 are LGHDT and YNNKEL (reference sequence). There are 14 residues in the CDR3.

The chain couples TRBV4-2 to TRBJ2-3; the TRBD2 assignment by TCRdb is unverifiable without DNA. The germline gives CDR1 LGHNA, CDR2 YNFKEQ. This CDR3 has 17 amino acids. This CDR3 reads CASSQVGLAGNTDTQYF.

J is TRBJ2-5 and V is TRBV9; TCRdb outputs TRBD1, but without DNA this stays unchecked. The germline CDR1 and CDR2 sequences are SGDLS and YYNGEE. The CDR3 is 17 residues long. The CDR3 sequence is CASSVSPLAGGQETQYF.

The CDR3 loop reads CASTLWSNEQFF. The chain links TRBV12-3 or TRBV12-4 to TRBJ2-1. CDR3 length: 12 residues.

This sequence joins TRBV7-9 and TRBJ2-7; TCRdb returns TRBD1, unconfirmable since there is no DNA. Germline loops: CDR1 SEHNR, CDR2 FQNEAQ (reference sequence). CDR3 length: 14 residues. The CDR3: CASSFSWDRSEQYF.

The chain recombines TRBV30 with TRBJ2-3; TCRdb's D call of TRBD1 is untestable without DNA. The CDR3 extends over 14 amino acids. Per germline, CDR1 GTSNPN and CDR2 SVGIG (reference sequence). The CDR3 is CAWSVLGATDTQYF. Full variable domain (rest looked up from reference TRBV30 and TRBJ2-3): SQTIHQWPATLVQPVGSPLSLECTVEGTSNPNLYWYRQAAGRGLQLLFYSVGIGQISSEVPQNLSASRPQDRQFILSSKKLLLSDSGFYLCAWSVLGATDTQYFGPGTRLTVL.

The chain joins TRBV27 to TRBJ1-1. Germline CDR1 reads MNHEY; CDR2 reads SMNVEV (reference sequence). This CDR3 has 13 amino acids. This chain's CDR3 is CASTDRVNTEAFF.

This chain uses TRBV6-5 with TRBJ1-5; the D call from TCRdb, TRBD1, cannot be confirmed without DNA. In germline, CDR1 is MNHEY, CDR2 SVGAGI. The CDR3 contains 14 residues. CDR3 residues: CASSYSRGNQPQHF.